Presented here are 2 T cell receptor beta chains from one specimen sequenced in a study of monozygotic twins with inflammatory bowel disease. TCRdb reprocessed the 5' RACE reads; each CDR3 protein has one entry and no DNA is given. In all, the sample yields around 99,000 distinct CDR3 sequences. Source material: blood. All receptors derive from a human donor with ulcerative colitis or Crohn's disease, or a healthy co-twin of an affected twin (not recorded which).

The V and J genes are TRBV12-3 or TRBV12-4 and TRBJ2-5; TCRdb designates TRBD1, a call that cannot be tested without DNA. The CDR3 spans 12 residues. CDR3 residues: CASSLSHPEPYF.

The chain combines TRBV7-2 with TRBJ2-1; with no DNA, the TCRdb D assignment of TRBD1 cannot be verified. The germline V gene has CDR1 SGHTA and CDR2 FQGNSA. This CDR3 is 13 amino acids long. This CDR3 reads CASSLRGANEQFF.